This is a list of T cell receptor beta chains from one sample in a study of CXCR3-negative and CXCR3-positive naive CD8 T cells. TCRdb re-called the 5' RACE reads, yielding one record per CDR3 amino acid sequence without DNA. The sample has about 98,000 distinct CDR3 sequences. Source material: naive CXCR3+ CD8+ T cells from blood. The receptors derive from a human donor in good health. Some clones in this sample may be carry-over from other donors' samples. Both conserved end residues are part of each CDR3. The order of the fields is V gene, J gene, CDR3 protein.

TRBV7-9	TRBJ2-5	CASSPSEQETQYF
TRBV25-1	TRBJ1-1	CASRLGRGTEAFF
TRBV9	TRBJ2-1	CASSAPVAGLAGGPHYNEQFF
TRBV27	TRBJ2-2	CASSNRDTGELFF
TRBV12-3/TRBV12-4	TRBJ2-3	CATLAGSTDTQYF
TRBV4-1	TRBJ2-1	CASSQDRTDNEQFF
TRBV13	TRBJ2-3	CASSPDRGGTDTQYF
TRBV6-2/TRBV6-3	TRBJ1-2	CASSGSGTYYGYTF
TRBV28	TRBJ2-1	CASSPQKGLLYNEQFF
TRBV28	TRBJ2-6	CASNTPSSSSGANVLTF
TRBV5-4	TRBJ2-1	CASSREAYNEQFF
TRBV20-1	TRBJ2-5	CSASWTSGRPSETQYF
TRBV29-1	TRBJ1-1	CSVEGGTGAFF
TRBV9	TRBJ2-1	CASSGGVPEQFF
TRBV2	TRBJ2-2	CASRYRGDTGELFF
TRBV5-1	TRBJ2-5	CASSPRDSRKGTQYF
TRBV29-1	TRBJ2-5	CSVLGGLAGAQETQYF
TRBV21-1	TRBJ2-3	CASSKDDTLSRTDTQYF
TRBV7-3	TRBJ2-5	CASSVSGGETQYF
TRBV9	TRBJ1-3	CASSVPTDTGNTIYF
TRBV2	TRBJ1-1	CASTYRVDEAFF
TRBV27	TRBJ2-7	CASSLSGLAGIYEQYF
TRBV12-5	TRBJ2-3	CASGDLDTQYF
TRBV5-8	TRBJ1-1	CASSPADRGLRLNTEAFF